A selection of T cell receptor beta chains follows, all from one sample in a study of cytomegalovirus exposure and HLA in healthy donors. Only in-frame clones appear in the TCRdb table, and some are missing; sequencing was by immunoSEQ multiplex PCR. The sample totals 65,000 to 90,000 clones. The sample was PBMCs. Receptor source: a man between 35 and 55 years old in good health and CMV-seronegative. Both conserved end residues are trimmed from each CDR3.

cdr3_aa | v_call
ATSPSRGGPHEQY | TRBV2
ASSYSGGEGQPQH | TRBV6-6
ASRKAGPSYNEQF | TRBV6-5
ASSSTGGYGYT | TRBV7-2
ASSTIQGGTEAF | TRBV19
AWTLGISGGNTGELF | TRBV30
ATFKRGKADTQY | TRBV6-1
ASRPRQDSYEQY | TRBV27
ASRVGQNTGELF | TRBV6-1
ASRPTGNTEAF | TRBV6-5
ASSRGGANYGYT | TRBV28
SVERTDTDTQY | TRBV29-1
AWTPHQGAQDTQY | TRBV30
ASSLGLQGTNEKLF | TRBV7-9
AWSTSGGTDTQY | TRBV30
AISEVRDRVIDT | TRBV10-3
ASSLGAQETQY | TRBV5-1
ASRALAAYEQY | TRBV5-8
ASSIQGANYEQY | TRBV19
ASSSATGVYEQY | TRBV4-1
ASSRGGSSYNEQF | TRBV4-1
ASRESGNRNEKLF | TRBV5-8
ASSLGVLTNQPQH | TRBV19
ASTKGGYNQPQH | TRBV10-2
ASSLASGYSPLH | TRBV7-9
ASSVVAGGADTQY | TRBV9
ASSLRGSGELF | TRBV7-9
ASSPRDRVMETQY | TRBV18
ASSLGQGYTGELF | TRBV5-4
ASRSGTTTNYGYT | TRBV6-5
ASSKADRGPGYT | TRBV21-1
ASSLQGWSTEAF | TRBV5-1
ASSPADRNGPHNEQF | TRBV18
ASSQDGTSGGEYNEQF | TRBV4-2
ASSENPGLRYNEQF | TRBV5-8
ASSVDRQNTEAF | TRBV5-1
ASSVSAGGPHEQY | TRBV7-3